This T cell receptor (beta chain) was documented in a study of Ad26.COV2.S vaccination and SARS-CoV-2 variants. Specified treatment: about 20 received Ad26.COV2.S at low or high dose, single or two shots; roughly five received placebo; per-sample allocation not given. Vaccine and placebo recipients were sampled on day 63 after the first injection. Trimming at V came to 4 bases and at J to 3 bases, leaving 4 bases not matched to a gene. CDR1 is LGHNA and CDR2 is YNFKEQ in the germline V gene. The CDR3 spans 17 residues. Assay: immunoSEQ multiplex PCR; the TCRdb copy retains only in-frame clones and omits some. The sample records roughly 510,000 clones, around 90% being singletons.

The rearrangement links TRBV4-2 to TRBJ2-6, with 12 nucleotides matching TRBD2. Source: peripheral blood, taken in a trial of Ad26.COV2.S vaccine versus placebo. The clonotype originates from a person between 18 and 60 years old who received the Ad26.COV2.S COVID-19 vaccine or a placebo. CDR3 amino acids: CASSPGLAGYGANVLTF. The CDR3 DNA reads as TGTGCCAGCAGCCCGGGACTAGCGGGCTATGGGGCCAACGTCCTGACTTTC.